Sequencing of this T cell receptor (beta chain) was carried out in a study of shared clonotypes between healthy human individuals. Points from the study as a whole: Sharing across four donors was highest in naive CD4 (roughly 5%) and lowest in memory CD8 (approximately 0.4%).

With 5 bases removed from V and 0 bases from J, the gap between germline ends came to 5 bases. The CDR3 totals 12 residues. Germline loops: CDR1 SQVTM, CDR2 ANQGSEA. On this clone itself: Its specificity is unknown.

From CD4+ cells came CD45RA+ naive and CD45RA-negative memory subsets. Deep-level assay runs were performed. Genomic DNA (from each subset) was split evenly across several immunoSEQ plates. Profiling relied on immunoSEQ multiplex PCR, and the TCRdb table lists in-frame clones only, not all of them. This table holds about 640,000 clones, roughly 78% found once. The sequenced material came from memory CD4+ T cells sorted from blood. This sample's subset: CD45RA-negative fraction. The V gene is TRBV29-1, the J gene TRBJ1-5; D is ambiguous. The sequence was collected from a woman in her 30s in good health. CDR3 DNA: TGCAGCGTTTCAAATAGCAATCAGCCCCAGCATTTT. It codes for CSVSNSNQPQHF.